Listed below are T cell receptor beta chains from one sample, sequenced in a study of T cell responses to AZD1222 COVID-19 vaccine. The assay was immunoSEQ multiplex PCR, and TCRdb's table has in-frame clones only and misses some. The sample lists approximately 100,000 clones; around nine tenths were seen once. The sample here was peripheral blood, taken on day 0 of AZD1222 vaccination. Receptors were obtained from an adult in good health. Both conserved end residues are trimmed from each CDR3. Size is stated for part of the rows, as once, few or many counts, or as a class when the clone is expanded.

v_call clone_size cdr3_aa
TRBV7-2 . ASSLVGGANTEAF
TRBV11-1 . ASSLDLGWNTEAF
TRBV5-1 . ASSFSGNEQF
TRBV29-1 . SVSLLGGGDLHDTDTQY
TRBV19 . ASSIGGDNQPQH
TRBV9 once ASSLGGDYGYT
TRBV11-3 . ASSFDSSYEQY
TRBV19 . ASSNPSGRTRMNTEAF
TRBV5-1 . ASSVGTGTYEQY
TRBV19 . ASSRAGL
TRBV29-1 . SVAGQQSINEKLF
TRBV7-2 . AGIRGGDEQF
TRBV19 few ASSPNREPSPLH
TRBV18 . ASSPPGQGWKGTDTQY
TRBV19 . ASRGTGLFVNGYT
TRBV4-3 . ASSQERGDTEAF
TRBV11-2 . ASSPGGSGFPKEQY
TRBV7-9 . ASSLHGTYNEQF
TRBV7-9 . ASSNTRGGGTEAF
TRBV28 . ASSKQGSYNEQF
TRBV7-2 . ASSSIRTPSTDTQY
TRBV24-1 . ATSAPGSAGEKLF
TRBV5-1 . ASSLVQGARVNTEAF
TRBV28 few ASSLGGGGQPQH
TRBV5-1 . ASSLVGTANYGYT